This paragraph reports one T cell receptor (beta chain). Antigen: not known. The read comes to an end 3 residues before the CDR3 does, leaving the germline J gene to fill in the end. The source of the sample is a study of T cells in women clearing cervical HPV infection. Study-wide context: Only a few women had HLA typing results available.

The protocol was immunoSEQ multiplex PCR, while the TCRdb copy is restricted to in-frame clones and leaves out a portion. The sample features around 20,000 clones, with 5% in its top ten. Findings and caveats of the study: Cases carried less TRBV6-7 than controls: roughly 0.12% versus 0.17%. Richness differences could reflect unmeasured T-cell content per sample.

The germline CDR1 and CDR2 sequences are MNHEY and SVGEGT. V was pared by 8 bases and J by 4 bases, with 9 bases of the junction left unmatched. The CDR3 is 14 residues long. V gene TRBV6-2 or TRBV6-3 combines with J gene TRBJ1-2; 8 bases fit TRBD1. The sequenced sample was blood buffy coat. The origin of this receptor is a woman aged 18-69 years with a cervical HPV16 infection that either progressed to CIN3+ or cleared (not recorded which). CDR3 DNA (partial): TGTGCCAGCGCACGGGACAGGCTCATCTATGGC. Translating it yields CASARDRLIYG. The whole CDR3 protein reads CASARDRLIYGYTF.